This T cell receptor beta chain emerged from a study of cytomegalovirus exposure and HLA in healthy donors. There are 19 residues in the CDR3. V was pared by 1 base and J by 4 bases, with 12 bases of the junction left unmatched. CDR1 and CDR2 (germline): MNHNS, SASEGT. The PCR was carried out with 60 Vbeta primers and 13 Jbeta primers. Assay: immunoSEQ multiplex PCR; the TCRdb copy retains only in-frame clones and omits some. The table includes over 60,000 clones, more than 75% detected once. This chain links TRBV6-1 with TRBJ2-5, with 13 nucleotides matching TRBD2. The specimen was PBMCs. This sequence was found in a man aged 18-30 years in good health and CMV-seronegative. The CDR3 nucleotides read TGTGCCAGCAGTGAAGTATTTACTAGCGGGGGGGTAAAGGGAGAGACCCAGTACTTC. Its protein is CASSEVFTSGGVKGETQYF.